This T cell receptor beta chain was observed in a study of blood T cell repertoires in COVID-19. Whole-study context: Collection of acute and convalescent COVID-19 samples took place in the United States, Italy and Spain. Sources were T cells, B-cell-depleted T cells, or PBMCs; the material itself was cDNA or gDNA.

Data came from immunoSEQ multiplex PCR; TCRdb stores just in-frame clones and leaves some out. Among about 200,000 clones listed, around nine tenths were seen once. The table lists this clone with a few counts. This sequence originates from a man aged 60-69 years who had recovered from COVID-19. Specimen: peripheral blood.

This chain's CDR3 is CASSFSRLAGTGELFF. DNA of the CDR3: TGTGCCAGCAGCTTTAGCAGACTAGCAGGCACCGGGGAGCTGTTTTTT. The chain employs TRBV7-6 and TRBJ2-2; 7 nucleotides align to TRBD2. CDR3 length: 16 amino acids. With V trimmed by 3 bases and J by 4 bases, 8 bases remained unmatched. Germline-derived CDR1 and CDR2 are SGHVS and FNYEAQ.